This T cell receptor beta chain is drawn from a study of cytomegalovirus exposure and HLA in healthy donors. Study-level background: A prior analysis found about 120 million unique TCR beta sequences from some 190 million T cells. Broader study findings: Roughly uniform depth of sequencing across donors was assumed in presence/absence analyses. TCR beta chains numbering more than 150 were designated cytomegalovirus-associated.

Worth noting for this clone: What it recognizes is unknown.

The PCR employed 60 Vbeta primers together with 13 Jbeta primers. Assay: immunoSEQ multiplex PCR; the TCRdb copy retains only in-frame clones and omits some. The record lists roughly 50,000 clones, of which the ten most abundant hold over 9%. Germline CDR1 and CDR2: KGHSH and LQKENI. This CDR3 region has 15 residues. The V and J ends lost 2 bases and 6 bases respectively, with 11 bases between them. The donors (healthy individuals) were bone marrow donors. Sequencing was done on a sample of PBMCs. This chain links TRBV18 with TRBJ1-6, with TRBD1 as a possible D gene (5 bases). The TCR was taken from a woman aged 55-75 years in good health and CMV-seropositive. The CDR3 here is CASSPGREPNSPLHF. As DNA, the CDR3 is TGTGCCAGCTCACCAGGCAGGGAACCTAATTCACCCCTCCACTTT.